This T cell receptor (beta chain) was found in a study of shared clonotypes between healthy human individuals. An assay was performed, and its level was deep. Over several immunoSEQ plates, each subset's genomic DNA was distributed in even portions. TCRdb's copy holds only in-frame clones and misses some; the assay was immunoSEQ multiplex PCR. The repertoire holds 950,000 to 1,100,000 clones, about three quarters seen once, with approximately 1.3% in the top ten. The CDR3 is 14 residues long. Sequencing was performed on memory CD4+ T cells sorted from blood. Sample subset: CD45RA-negative fraction. V is TRBV21-1 and J is TRBJ2-7; no DNA check was done on the table's D call, TRBD2. TRBV21-1 has pseudogene status. This receptor was obtained from a man younger than 35 in good health. The CDR3 sequence is CASSPTTLNLEQYF. In DNA form, the CDR3 reads TGTGCCAGCAGCCCGACTACCCTGAACCTCGAGCAGTACTTC.